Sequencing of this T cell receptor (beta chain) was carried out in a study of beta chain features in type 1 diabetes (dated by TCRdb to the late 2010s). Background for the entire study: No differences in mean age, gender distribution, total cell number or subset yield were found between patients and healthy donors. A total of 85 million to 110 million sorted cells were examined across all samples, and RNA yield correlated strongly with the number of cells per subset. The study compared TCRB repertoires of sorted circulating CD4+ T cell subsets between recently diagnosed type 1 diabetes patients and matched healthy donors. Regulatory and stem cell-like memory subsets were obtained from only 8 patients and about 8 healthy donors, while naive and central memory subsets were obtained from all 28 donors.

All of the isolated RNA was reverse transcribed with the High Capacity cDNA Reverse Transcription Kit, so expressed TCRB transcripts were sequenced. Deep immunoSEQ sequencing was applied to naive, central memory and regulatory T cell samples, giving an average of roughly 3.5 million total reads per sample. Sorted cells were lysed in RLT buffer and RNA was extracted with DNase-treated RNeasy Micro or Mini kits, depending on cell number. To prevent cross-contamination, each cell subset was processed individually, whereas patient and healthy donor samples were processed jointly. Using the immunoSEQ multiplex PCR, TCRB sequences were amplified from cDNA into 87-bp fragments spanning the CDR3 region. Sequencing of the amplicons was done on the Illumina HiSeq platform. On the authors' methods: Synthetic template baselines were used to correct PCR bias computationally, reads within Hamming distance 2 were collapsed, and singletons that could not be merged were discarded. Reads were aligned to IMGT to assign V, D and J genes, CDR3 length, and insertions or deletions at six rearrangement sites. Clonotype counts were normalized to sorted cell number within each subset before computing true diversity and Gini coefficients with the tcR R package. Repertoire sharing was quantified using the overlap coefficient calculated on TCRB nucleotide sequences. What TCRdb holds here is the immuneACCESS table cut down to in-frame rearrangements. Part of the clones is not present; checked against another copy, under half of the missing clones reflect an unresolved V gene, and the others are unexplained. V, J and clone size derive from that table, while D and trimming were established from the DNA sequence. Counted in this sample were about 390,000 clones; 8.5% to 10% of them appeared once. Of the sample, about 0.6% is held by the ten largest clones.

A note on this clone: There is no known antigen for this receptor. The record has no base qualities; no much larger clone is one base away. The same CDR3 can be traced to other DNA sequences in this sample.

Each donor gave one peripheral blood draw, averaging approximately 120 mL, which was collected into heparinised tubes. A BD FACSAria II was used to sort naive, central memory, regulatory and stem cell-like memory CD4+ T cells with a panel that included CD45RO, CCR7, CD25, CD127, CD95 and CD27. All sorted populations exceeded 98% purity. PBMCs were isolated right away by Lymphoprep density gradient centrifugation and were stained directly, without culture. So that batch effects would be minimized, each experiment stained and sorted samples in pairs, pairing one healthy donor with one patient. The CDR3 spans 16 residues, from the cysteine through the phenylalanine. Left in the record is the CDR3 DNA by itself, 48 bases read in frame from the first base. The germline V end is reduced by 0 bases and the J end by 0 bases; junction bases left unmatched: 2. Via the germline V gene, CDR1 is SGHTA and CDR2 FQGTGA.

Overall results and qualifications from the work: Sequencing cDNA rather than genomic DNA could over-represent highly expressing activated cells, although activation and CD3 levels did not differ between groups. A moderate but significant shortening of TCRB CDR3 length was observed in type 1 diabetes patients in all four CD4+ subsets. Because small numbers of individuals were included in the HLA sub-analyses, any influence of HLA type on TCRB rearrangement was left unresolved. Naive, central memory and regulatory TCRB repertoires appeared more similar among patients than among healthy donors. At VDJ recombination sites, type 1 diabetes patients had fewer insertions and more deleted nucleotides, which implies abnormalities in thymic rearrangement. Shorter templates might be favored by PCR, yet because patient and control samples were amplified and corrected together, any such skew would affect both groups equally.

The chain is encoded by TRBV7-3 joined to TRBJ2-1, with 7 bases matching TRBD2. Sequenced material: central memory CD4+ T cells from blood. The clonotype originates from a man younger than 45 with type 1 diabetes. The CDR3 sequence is CASSLTGGSSYNEQFF. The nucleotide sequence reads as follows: TGTGCCAGCAGCTTAACGGGCGGGAGCTCCTACAATGAGCAGTTCTTC.